The 19 T cell receptor beta chains below were found in one sample sequenced in a study of CD8 T cells in Susac syndrome. Random hexamers primed reverse transcription of roughly 0.45 to 1 ug RNA. TCRdb reanalysed the immunoSEQ multiplex PCR reads using MiXCR and keeps one entry per CDR3 protein. Of 100,000 to 150,000 distinct CDR3 sequences in the sample, roughly 95% were seen once. Sample: CD4+ T cells from PBMCs. These TCRs come from a human donor in good health.

The CDR3 DNA follows: TGTGCCAGCAGAGGGGACCGTTCCTACGAGCAGTACTTC. This codes for CASRGDRSYEQYF. The gene calls are TRBV25-1 and TRBJ2-7; the D gene could be TRBD1 or TRBD2 (5 bases each). The CDR3 is 13 amino acids. Trimming cost V 6 bases and J 1 base, with 10 bases left between them. The germline V gene encodes CDR1 MGHDK and CDR2 SYGVNS.

V usage is TRBV5-1 and J usage is TRBJ1-5; D is perhaps TRBD1 (6 bases). The V end was cut by 4 bases, the J end by 6 bases, with 11 bases between. CDR3 size: 13 residues. Looked up from germline, CDR1 is SGHRS and CDR2 is YFSETQ. The CDR3 loop is CASSVTRGQPQHF. The CDR3 bases are TGCGCCAGCAGCGTGACCAGGGGTCAGCCCCAGCATTTT.

This chain uses TRBV9 with TRBJ2-3; D not resolved. Trimming left V 0 bases short and J 4 bases short, with 15 bases between. Germline V gene sequence: CDR1 SGDLS, CDR2 YYNGEE. There are 16 residues in the CDR3. The CDR3 DNA reads TGTGCCAGCAGCGTAGCAGGTAGCCTAGGCGCAGATACGCAGTATTTT. Residues: CASSVAGSLGADTQYF.

V gene TRBV7-2 combines with J gene TRBJ1-3, with D perhaps matching TRBD1 (6 bases). CDR1 and CDR2 (germline): SGHTA, FQGNSA. Trimming stripped 5 bases from V and 0 bases from J, with 11 bases between. The CDR3 contains 15 residues. The CDR3 loop is CASSPGGNSGNTIYF. The CDR3 nucleotides are TGTGCCAGCAGCCCCGGGGGCAACTCTGGAAACACCATATATTTT.

CDR3 in amino acids: CASSQFREGDEQYF. The CDR3 nucleotides read TGCGCCAGCAGCCAGTTCAGGGAAGGGGACGAGCAGTACTTC. The chain combines TRBV4-1 with TRBJ2-7, with D perhaps matching TRBD1 (5 bases). The CDR3 runs to 14 residues. The germline gives CDR1 MGHRA, CDR2 YSYEKL. Trimming removed 3 bases at V and 5 bases at J, with 14 bases between.

This chain joins TRBV29-1 and TRBJ2-3; D call uncertain. Germline CDR1 SQVTM, CDR2 ANQGSEA. Trimming removed 3 bases from V and 0 bases from J, with 10 bases in between. This CDR3 comprises 14 residues. CDR3 coding DNA: TGCAGCGTTGACCACGCGGCTAGCACAGATACGCAGTATTTT. Encoded protein: CSVDHAASTDTQYF.

The DNA for the CDR3 is TGCAGTGCTAGAGTTCCGTACCGTCGGCTTGAGACCCAGTACTTC. It codes for CSARVPYRRLETQYF. This chain joins TRBV20-1 and TRBJ2-5, with D hard to call. Between the trimmed V and J ends, which lost 1 base and 5 bases, there was a span of 17 bases. From germline, CDR1 is DFQATT and CDR2 SNEGSKA (reference sequence). The CDR3 extends over 15 amino acids.

The chain carries TRBV28 and TRBJ2-5; maybe TRBD2 (5 bases). The CDR3 totals 16 residues. Germline-derived CDR1 and CDR2 are MDHEN and SYDVKM. The ends were cut back, 4 bases at V and 2 bases at J, with 17 bases in the middle. This CDR3 is CASSSAAGGGQETQYF. The CDR3 DNA reads TGTGCCAGCAGTTCGGCGGCGGGCGGCGGGCAAGAGACCCAGTACTTC. The variable domain in full, with the rest retrieved from reference TRBV28 and TRBJ2-5, is DVKVTQSSRYLVKRTGEKVFLECVQDMDHENMFWYRQDPGLGLRLIYFSYDVKMKEKGDIPEGYSVSREKKERFSLILESASTNQTSMYLCASSSAAGGGQETQYFGPGTRLLVL.

The chain employs TRBV5-1 and TRBJ1-1, with no clear D. CDR1 SGHRS and CDR2 YFSETQ come from the germline V gene. The germline V and J ends were trimmed by 0 bases and 0 bases, with 6 bases remaining between them. The CDR3 is made up of 14 amino acids. Here the CDR3 reads CASSLDPVNTEAFF. CDR3 DNA: TGCGCCAGCAGCTTGGATCCTGTGAACACTGAAGCTTTCTTT. The complete variable domain, with remaining parts taken from reference TRBV5-1 and TRBJ1-1, reads KAGVTQTPRYLIKTRGQQVTLSCSPISGHRSVSWYQQTPGQGLQFLFEYFSETQRNKGNFPGRFSGRQFSNSRSEMNVSTLELGDSALYLCASSLDPVNTEAFFGQGTRLTVV.

The rearrangement joins TRBV7-2 to TRBJ2-5; perhaps TRBD1 as D (6 bases). Trimming took off 5 bases at V and 14 bases at J, with 24 bases between the two ends. In germline, CDR1 is SGHTA, CDR2 FQGNSA. This CDR3 contains 14 residues. The CDR3 is CASSPTYRDGATYF. CDR3 DNA sequence: TGTGCCAGCAGCCCTACGTACAGGGACGGAGCGACTTACTTC.

The CDR3 bases are TGTGCCAGCAGTCTATCCCAACCCTCCCAGCCCCAGCATTTT. Protein sequence: CASSLSQPSQPQHF. The gene calls are TRBV12-3 or TRBV12-4 and TRBJ1-5; D gene ambiguous. The CDR3 sequence is 14 residues long. Trimming left V 5 bases short and J 7 bases short, with 15 bases between.

J is TRBJ2-4 and V is TRBV5-1, with D uncertain. Germline values: CDR1 SGHRS, CDR2 YFSETQ. The CDR3 spans 15 residues. Trimming shortened V by 0 bases and J by 0 bases, and 7 bases separated the two germline ends. CDR3 nucleotide sequence: TGCGCCAGCAGCTTGGCTGGCCTAGCCAAAAACATTCAGTACTTC. Protein: CASSLAGLAKNIQYF.

This chain links TRBV27 with TRBJ2-2; 7 bases fit TRBD1. There are 21 residues in the CDR3. Germline V gene sequence: CDR1 MNHEY, CDR2 SMNVEV (reference sequence). V trimming: 6 bases; J trimming: 1 base; junction bases outside the gene matches: 23. The CDR3 is CASSSPPTGATNRWNTGELFF. In DNA form, the CDR3 reads TGTGCCAGCAGCTCGCCTCCCACAGGGGCTACCAACCGGTGGAACACCGGGGAGCTGTTTTTT.

The chain carries TRBV7-2 and TRBJ2-5; no definite D call. Germline CDR1 is SGHTA and CDR2 is FQGNSA. This CDR3 spans 15 amino acids. Trimming removed 2 bases from V and 1 base from J, with 11 bases in between. The CDR3 protein is CASSLLGLSQETQYF. The CDR3 DNA sequence: TGTGCCAGCAGCTTATTAGGGCTAAGCCAAGAGACCCAGTACTTC.

The V gene is TRBV10-3, the J gene TRBJ1-5; unclear D gene. The ends were cut back, 3 bases at V and 7 bases at J, with 10 bases in the middle. Germline V CDR1 and CDR2: ENHRY, SYGVKD. The CDR3 loop spans 13 amino acids. CDR3 region: CAISESGSQPQHF. The CDR3 bases are TGTGCCATCAGTGAATCGGGGAGCCAGCCCCAGCATTTT.

The chain uses TRBV11-2 and TRBJ2-1; TRBD2 matches at 8 bases. V shed 1 base and J 8 bases; nucleotides not matched to a gene: 10. The CDR3 consists of 16 residues. Germline-derived CDR1 and CDR2 are SGHAT and FQNNGV. The CDR3 here is CASSLGGLASGDEQFF. Here the CDR3 DNA reads TGTGCCAGCAGCTTAGGTGGACTAGCCTCGGGGGATGAGCAGTTCTTC.

The genes are TRBV28 and TRBJ1-2, with D possibly matching TRBD1 (5 bases). Germline loops: CDR1 MDHEN, CDR2 SYDVKM. Trimming pared 3 bases from V and 2 bases from J, leaving 10 bases between. This CDR3 comprises 14 residues. CDR3 DNA: TGTGCCAGCAGTTTGCCACAGGCGAACTATGGCTACACCTTC. It specifies CASSLPQANYGYTF.

This clonotype is a singleton in its sample. The rearrangement links TRBV18 to TRBJ2-7; D might be TRBD2 (5 bases). V lost 6 bases, J lost 1 base, and 10 bases lay in between. CDR1 and CDR2 (germline): KGHSH, LQKENI. The length of the CDR3 is 13 residues. The CDR3 coding sequence is TGTGCCAGCTCCCAGACTACATCCTACGAGCAGTACTTC. It translates to CASSQTTSYEQYF.

With regard to this clonotype: An end of the junction differs from the germline gene, which may be a read error. CDR3 sequence (DNA): TGCAGTGCCACGGTACGGGGACAGTCATATTTT. This sequence encodes CSATVRGQSYF. The rearrangement links TRBV20-1 to TRBJ1-4, with 7 positions matching TRBD1. Germline CDR1 DFQATT, CDR2 SNEGSKA (reference sequence). This CDR3 has 11 amino acids.